This is a list of T cell receptor beta chains from one sample in a study of identifying expanded T cells in peripheral blood. This table comes from immunoSEQ multiplex PCR, and its TCRdb copy is limited to in-frame clones, with some not included. This sample yields about 110,000 clones, of which 85% to 90% are seen a single time; around 15% belongs to the top ten. Sequenced material: blood. All receptors come from a person between 18 and 75 years old in good health. Each CDR3 is given with its conserved first and last residue. A D gene is named only where the DNA matches it firmly. Some rows mark clone size as missing; the rest say once, few, many or name a class of expanded clone.

j_gene | abundance | d_gene | v_gene | CDR3aa | CDR3nt
TRBJ2-2 | once | NA | TRBV5-1 | CASSFHDSIPGELFF | TGCGCCAGCAGCTTCCACGACAGCATCCCCGGGGAGCTGTTTTTT
TRBJ2-1 | NA | NA | TRBV6-5 | CASSYSLPGEQFF | TGTGCCAGCAGTTACTCCCTGCCCGGTGAGCAGTTCTTC
TRBJ1-4 | NA | NA | TRBV6-6 | CASINVGGEEKLFF | TGTGCCAGCATCAACGTGGGAGGGGAGGAAAAACTGTTTTTT
TRBJ2-7 | NA | NA | TRBV20-1 | CSAFMNYEQYF | TGCAGTGCTTTCATGAACTACGAGCAGTACTTC
TRBJ2-1 | NA | TRBD2 | TRBV28 | CASADGTRVNEQFF | TGTGCCAGCGCCGACGGGACTAGAGTCAATGAGCAGTTCTTC
TRBJ2-1 | NA | NA | TRBV19 | CASSIWGYNEQFF | TGTGCCAGTAGTATTTGGGGTTACAATGAGCAGTTCTTC
TRBJ1-2 | NA | TRBD1 | TRBV28 | CASSRSGTAKSNGYTF | TGTGCCAGCAGTCGCTCTGGGACAGCAAAAAGCAATGGCTACACCTTC
TRBJ2-7 | NA | NA | TRBV6-1 | CASTYPSSYEQYF | TGTGCCAGCACCTATCCCAGCTCCTACGAGCAGTACTTC
TRBJ1-5 | NA | NA | TRBV6-5 | CASSHRATQPQHF | TGTGCCAGCAGCCACAGGGCTACTCAGCCCCAGCATTTT
TRBJ1-2 | NA | NA | TRBV5-4 | CASNTRGVGGYTF | TGTGCCAGCAACACCAGGGGCGTGGGCGGCTACACCTTC
TRBJ1-1 | NA | NA | TRBV4-2 | CASSRGENTEAFF | TGTGCCAGCAGCAGGGGCGAGAACACTGAAGCTTTCTTT
TRBJ2-7 | NA | NA | TRBV27 | CASSLKPEGAQYF | TGTGCCAGCAGTCTCAAACCGGAGGGGGCACAGTACTTC
TRBJ2-1 | NA | TRBD2 | TRBV5-4 | CASSLGGTSHNEQFF | TGTGCCAGCAGCTTGGGTGGGACTAGCCACAATGAGCAGTTCTTC
TRBJ1-3 | few | NA | TRBV7-6 | CASSLGGIGNTIYF | TGTGCCAGCAGCTTAGGGGGAATCGGAAACACCATATATTTT
TRBJ1-1 | NA | NA | TRBV5-4 | CASSLGGGTEAFF | TGTGCCAGCAGCTTGGGGGGTGGTACTGAAGCTTTCTTT
TRBJ2-4 | NA | TRBD2 | TRBV10-3 | CAISTPGLENIQYF | TGTGCCATCAGTACACCGGGACTAGAAAACATTCAGTACTTC
TRBJ1-1 | NA | NA | TRBV7-9 | CASSLAGGNPEAFF | TGTGCCAGCAGCCTCGCGGGGGGTAACCCTGAAGCTTTCTTT
TRBJ1-1 | NA | NA | TRBV14 | CASNKGGNTEAFF | TGTGCCAGCAACAAAGGGGGGAACACTGAAGCTTTCTTT
TRBJ2-1 | NA | NA | TRBV6-5 | CASGPLTAYNEQFF | TGTGCCAGCGGACCCTTAACAGCCTACAATGAGCAGTTCTTC
TRBJ1-5 | NA | NA | TRBV7-2 | CASSQGGGNQPQHF | TGTGCCAGCAGCCAGGGAGGGGGCAATCAGCCCCAGCATTTT
TRBJ2-7 | NA | NA | TRBV5-4 | CASSEGGAGAQFVQYF | TGTGCCAGCAGCGAGGGCGGGGCAGGGGCCCAATTTGTGCAGTACTTC
TRBJ2-3 | NA | TRBD2 | TRBV4-3 | CASSQDSVAGGAVDTQYF | TGCGCCAGCAGCCAAGATTCGGTAGCGGGGGGGGCAGTAGATACGCAGTATTTT
TRBJ1-1 | NA | TRBD1 | TRBV6-5 | CASSYTPTGAQAFF | TGTGCCAGCAGCTACACACCTACAGGGGCTCAAGCTTTCTTT
TRBJ1-3 | few | NA | TRBV30 | CAWGLTETIYF | TGTGCCTGGGGGCTGACGGAGACCATATATTTT
TRBJ2-1 | NA | TRBD2 | TRBV6-5 | CASSTLAGGPREQFF | TGTGCCAGCAGTACTCTAGCGGGGGGGCCACGGGAGCAGTTCTTC
TRBJ2-5 | NA | NA | TRBV6-1 | CASSEGTVGTQYF | TGTGCCAGCAGTGAAGGGACAGTTGGGACCCAGTACTTC
TRBJ2-7 | NA | NA | TRBV6-5 | CASSRTPTYEQYF | TGTGCCAGCAGTAGGACCCCGACTTACGAGCAGTACTTC
TRBJ1-2 | NA | NA | TRBV6-1 | CASSEDRLYGYTF | TGTGCCAGCAGTGAAGACAGACTTTATGGCTACACCTTC
TRBJ1-3 | once | NA | TRBV18 | CASSQSSGNTIYF | TGTGCCAGCTCACAGAGCTCTGGAAACACCATATATTTT
TRBJ2-6 | NA | TRBD1 | TRBV23-1 | CASRRRQGIPAGANVLTF | TGCGCCAGCAGGAGGAGACAGGGCATCCCGGCTGGGGCCAACGTCCTGACTTTC
TRBJ2-7 | NA | NA | TRBV10-3 | CAISGRSYEQYF | TGTGCCATCAGTGGACGGTCCTACGAGCAGTACTTC
TRBJ2-1 | NA | TRBD1 | TRBV10-3 | CAISESGDRGYNEQFF | TGTGCCATCAGTGAGTCGGGAGACAGGGGTTACAATGAGCAGTTCTTC
TRBJ2-7 | NA | NA | TRBV29-1 | CSVEDRSSRDEYF | TGCAGCGTTGAAGATCGATCGTCCCGGGACGAGTACTTC
TRBJ1-5 | NA | NA | TRBV6-5 | CASSYDGGQPQHF | TGTGCCAGCAGTTACGACGGCGGACAGCCCCAGCATTTT
TRBJ2-3 | NA | NA | TRBV21-1 | CASSKIGDRDTDTQYF | TGTGCCAGCAGCAAAATAGGGGACAGGGACACAGATACGCAGTATTTT
TRBJ1-2 | NA | NA | TRBV19 | CASSPDGDYGYTF | TGTGCCAGTAGTCCCGACGGCGATTATGGCTACACCTTC
TRBJ1-2 | NA | NA | TRBV5-5 | CASSTANYGYTF | TGTGCCAGCAGCACAGCTAACTATGGCTACACCTTC
TRBJ2-3 | NA | TRBD1 | TRBV5-1 | CASSLGGQSTDTQYF | TGCGCCAGCAGCTTGGGGGGACAGAGCACAGATACGCAGTATTTT
TRBJ1-3 | few | NA | TRBV5-1 | CASSSAAGNTIYF | TGCGCCAGCAGCTCGGCCGCTGGAAACACCATATATTTT
TRBJ1-4 | NA | TRBD1 | TRBV7-9 | CASSLVRTGALEKLFF | TGTGCCAGCAGCTTAGTTAGGACAGGGGCGCTCGAAAAACTGTTTTTT
TRBJ2-1 | once | TRBD2 | TRBV29-1 | CSVPTTGLEFF | TGCAGCGTTCCTACAACGGGACTAGAGTTCTTC
TRBJ1-2 | once | NA | TRBV28 | CASSLGPGNYGYTF | TGTGCCAGCAGTTTAGGTCCCGGTAACTATGGCTACACCTTC
TRBJ2-1 | once | TRBD2 | TRBV4-1 | CASSQDIHSTGGLVDEQFF | TGCGCCAGCAGCCAAGATATACATTCAACGGGGGGGCTGGTAGATGAGCAGTTCTTC
TRBJ2-7 | NA | TRBD1 | TRBV28 | CASSYKLGQGGYEQYF | TGTGCCAGCAGTTATAAACTCGGACAGGGCGGCTACGAGCAGTACTTC
TRBJ1-1 | NA | NA | TRBV14 | CASSQSYTGNTEAFF | TGTGCCAGCAGCCAGAGCTACACGGGGAACACTGAAGCTTTCTTT